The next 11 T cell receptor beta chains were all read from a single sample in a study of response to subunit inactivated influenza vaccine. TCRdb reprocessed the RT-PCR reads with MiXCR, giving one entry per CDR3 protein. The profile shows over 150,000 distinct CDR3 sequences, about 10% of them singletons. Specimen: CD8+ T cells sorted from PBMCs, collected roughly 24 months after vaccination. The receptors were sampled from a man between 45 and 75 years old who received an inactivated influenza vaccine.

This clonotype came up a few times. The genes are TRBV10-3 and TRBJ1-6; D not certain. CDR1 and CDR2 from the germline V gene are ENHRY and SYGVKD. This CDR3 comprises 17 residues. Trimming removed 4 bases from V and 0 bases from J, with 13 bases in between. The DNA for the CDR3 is TGTGCCATCAGTGCAAGGAAGGAGAGCTCCTATAATTCACCCCTCCACTTT. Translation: CAISARKESSYNSPLHF.

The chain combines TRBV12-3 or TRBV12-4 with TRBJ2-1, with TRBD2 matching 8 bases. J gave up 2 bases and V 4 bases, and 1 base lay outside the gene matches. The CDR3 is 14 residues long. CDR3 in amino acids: CASSYGGAYNEQFF. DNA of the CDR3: TGTGCCAGCAGTTACGGGGGGGCCTACAATGAGCAGTTCTTC.

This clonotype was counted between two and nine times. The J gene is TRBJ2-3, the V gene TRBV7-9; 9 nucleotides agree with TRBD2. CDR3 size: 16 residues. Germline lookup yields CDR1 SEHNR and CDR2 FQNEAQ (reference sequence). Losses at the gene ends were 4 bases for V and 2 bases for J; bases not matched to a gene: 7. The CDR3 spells CASSSSTSGPTDTQYF. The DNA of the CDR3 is TGTGCCAGCAGCTCCTCGACTAGCGGCCCCACAGATACGCAGTATTTT.

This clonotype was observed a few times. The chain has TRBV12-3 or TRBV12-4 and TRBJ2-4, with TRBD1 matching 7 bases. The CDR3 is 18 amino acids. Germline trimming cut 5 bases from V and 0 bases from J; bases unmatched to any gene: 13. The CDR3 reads CASSHRQGHPLAKNIQYF. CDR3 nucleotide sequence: TGTGCCAGCAGTCACCGACAGGGCCATCCTCTAGCCAAAAACATTCAGTACTTC.

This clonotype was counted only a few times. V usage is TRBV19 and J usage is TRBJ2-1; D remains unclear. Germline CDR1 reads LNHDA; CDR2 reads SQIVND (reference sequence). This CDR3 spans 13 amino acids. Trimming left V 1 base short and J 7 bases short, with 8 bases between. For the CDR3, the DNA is TGTGCCAGTAGTATAGGGGATAATAATGAGCAGTTCTTC. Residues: CASSIGDNNEQFF.

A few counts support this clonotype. CDR3 protein: CASSQDGRQGWYEQYF. The CDR3, as DNA: TGTGCCAGCAGCCAAGATGGGCGACAGGGGTGGTACGAGCAGTACTTC. The chain couples TRBV4-2 to TRBJ2-7; 8 nucleotides match TRBD1. V was clipped by 0 bases and J by 4 bases; unmatched bases: 8. The CDR3 is 16 residues long. Germline CDR1 LGHNA, CDR2 YNFKEQ.

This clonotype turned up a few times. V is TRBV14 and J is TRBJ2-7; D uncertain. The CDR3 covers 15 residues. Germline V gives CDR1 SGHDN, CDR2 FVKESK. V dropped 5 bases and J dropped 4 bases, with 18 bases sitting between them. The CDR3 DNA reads TGTGCCAGCAGCGGGCTAGGCGTTGATTTTTACGAGCAGTACTTC. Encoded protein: CASSGLGVDFYEQYF.

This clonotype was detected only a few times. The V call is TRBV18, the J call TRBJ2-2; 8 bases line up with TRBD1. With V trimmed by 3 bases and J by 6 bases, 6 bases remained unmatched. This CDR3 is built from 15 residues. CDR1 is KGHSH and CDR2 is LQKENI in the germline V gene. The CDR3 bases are TGTGCCAGCTCACCGATCGGACAGGGCGCCGGGGAGCTGTTTTTT. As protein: CASSPIGQGAGELFF.

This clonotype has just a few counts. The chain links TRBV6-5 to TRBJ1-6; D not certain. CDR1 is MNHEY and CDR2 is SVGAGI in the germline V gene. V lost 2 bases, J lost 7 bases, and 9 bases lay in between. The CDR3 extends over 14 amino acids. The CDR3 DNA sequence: TGTGCCAGCAGTTACAAGGTCTCGAATTCACCCCTCCACTTT. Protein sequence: CASSYKVSNSPLHF.

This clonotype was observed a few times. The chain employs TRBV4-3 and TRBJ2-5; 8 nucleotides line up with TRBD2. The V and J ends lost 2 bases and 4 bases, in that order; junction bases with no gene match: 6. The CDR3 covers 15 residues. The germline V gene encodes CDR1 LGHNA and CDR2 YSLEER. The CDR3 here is CASSQTSGPGETQYF. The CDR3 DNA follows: TGCGCCAGCAGCCAAACTAGCGGCCCGGGAGAGACCCAGTACTTC.

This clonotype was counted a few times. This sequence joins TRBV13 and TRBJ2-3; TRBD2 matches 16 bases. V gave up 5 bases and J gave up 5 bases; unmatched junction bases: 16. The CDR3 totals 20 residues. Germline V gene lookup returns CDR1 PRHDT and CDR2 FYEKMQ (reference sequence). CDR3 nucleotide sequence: TGTGCCAGCAGCGATCGCCGAGGGACTAGCGGGGGGGCTGACGAAGATACGCAGTATTTT. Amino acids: CASSDRRGTSGGADEDTQYF. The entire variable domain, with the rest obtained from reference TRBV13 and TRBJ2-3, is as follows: AAGVIQSPRHLIKEKRETATLKCYPIPRHDTVYWYQQGPGQDPQFLISFYEKMQSDKGSIPDRFSAQQFSDYHSELNMSSLELGDSALYFCASSDRRGTSGGADEDTQYFGPGTRLTVL.